Each of the 10 T cell receptor beta chains below was sequenced from the same sample in a study of blood T cell repertoires in COVID-19. TCRdb's table, derived via immunoSEQ multiplex PCR, lists solely in-frame clones and lacks some. The table has approximately 200,000 clones, roughly 83% seen once. The sequenced sample consisted of peripheral blood. The receptors stem from a woman aged 45-59 years with acute or convalescent COVID-19.

V gene TRBV7-7 combines with J gene TRBJ2-2, with D hard to call. Looked up from germline, CDR1 is SSHAT and CDR2 is FNYEAQ (reference sequence). The CDR3 totals 15 residues. Between the trimmed V and J ends, which lost 0 bases and 0 bases, there was a span of 5 bases. Written as DNA, the CDR3 is TGTGCCAGCAGCTTAGCTTCAACGAACACCGGGGAGCTGTTTTTT. It translates to CASSLASTNTGELFF.

The V gene is TRBV18, the J gene TRBJ2-1, with 9 bases matching TRBD2. The CDR3 loop spans 15 amino acids. The germline gives CDR1 KGHSH, CDR2 LQKENI. V lost 5 bases and J lost 10; bases outside the gene matches: 12. The CDR3 here is CASSTESGGRWEQFF. DNA of the CDR3: TGTGCCAGCTCAACCGAAAGCGGGGGGCGTTGGGAGCAGTTCTTC.

This chain joins TRBV6-5 and TRBJ2-2; 9 bases agree with TRBD1. The CDR3 is 15 residues long. V lost 6 bases, J lost 6 bases, and 8 bases stayed unmatched. The germline V gene has CDR1 MNHEY and CDR2 SVGAGI. The CDR3 nucleotides read TGTGCCAGCAGACCTCCCGGGACAGGGCCCGGGGAGCTGTTTTTT. This sequence encodes CASRPPGTGPGELFF.

The chain has TRBV18 and TRBJ1-2; 11 bases agree with TRBD1. V shed 2 bases and J 5 bases; nucleotides not matched to a gene: 1. This CDR3 is 14 amino acids long. CDR1 and CDR2 (germline): KGHSH, LQKENI. The CDR3 loop reads CASSPGTGGYGYTF. The DNA of the CDR3 is TGTGCCAGCTCACCAGGGACAGGGGGATATGGCTACACCTTC.

V is TRBV9 and J is TRBJ2-2; TRBD2 might be the D (5 bases). This CDR3 is 16 amino acids long. The germline gives CDR1 SGDLS, CDR2 YYNGEE. V was clipped by 4 bases and J by 8 bases, with 21 bases between them. The CDR3 DNA reads TGTGCCAGCAGCACAACCCCGGACTCCCGTACGGGGGAGCTGTTTTTT. Its translation is CASSTTPDSRTGELFF.

This CDR3 is CASSLAPGQATEAFF. Written as DNA, the CDR3 is TGTGCCAGCAGCTTAGCGCCCGGACAGGCCACTGAAGCTTTCTTT. V gene TRBV7-2 combines with J gene TRBJ1-1; the match to TRBD1 covers 7 bases. CDR1 is SGHTA, CDR2 FQGNSA, per germline. This CDR3 has 15 residues. The V segment lost 0 bases and the J segment 4 bases; nucleotides outside the gene matches: 5.

CDR3 residues: CASSQRLKTSINSPLHF. In DNA form, the CDR3 reads TGTGCCAGCAGCCAAAGACTCAAGACGAGTATAAATTCACCCCTCCACTTT. The chain is built from TRBV7-6 and TRBJ1-6; D is uncertain. V lost 5 bases to trimming and J lost 7 bases, with 21 bases between them. The CDR3 is 17 residues long. CDR1 and CDR2 from the germline V gene are SGHVS and FNYEAQ.

CDR3 protein: CASSQAGRLLAGVNEQFF. Here the CDR3 DNA reads TGTGCCAGCAGCCAAGCGGGAAGATTACTAGCGGGAGTTAATGAGCAGTTCTTC. This chain links TRBV3-1 (or the pseudogene TRBV3-2) with TRBJ2-1, with 11 bases aligning to TRBD2. The germline V gene has CDR1 LGHDT and CDR2 YNNKEL (reference sequence). The CDR3 loop spans 18 amino acids. The V and J ends lost 1 base and 7 bases, in that order; junction bases with no gene match: 12.

J is TRBJ1-2 and V is TRBV4-1, with D uncertain. This CDR3 has 14 amino acids. Germline V gene data show CDR1 as MGHRA and CDR2 as YSYEKL. Trimming shortened V by 6 bases and J by 4 bases, and 15 bases separated the two germline ends. The chain's CDR3 is CASRAGNGLYGYTF. The CDR3 region has the DNA TGCGCCAGCAGGGCGGGAAACGGGCTCTATGGCTACACCTTC.

The chain is built from TRBV6-5 and TRBJ2-1; 10 positions agree with TRBD2. Per the germline V gene, CDR1 is MNHEY and CDR2 is SVGAGI. V shed 6 bases, J shed 5 bases, and the junction held 4 bases outside the gene matches. This CDR3 is 14 amino acids long. The CDR3 protein is CASRLAGEHNEQFF. CDR3 bases: TGTGCCAGCAGGCTAGCGGGAGAACACAATGAGCAGTTCTTC.